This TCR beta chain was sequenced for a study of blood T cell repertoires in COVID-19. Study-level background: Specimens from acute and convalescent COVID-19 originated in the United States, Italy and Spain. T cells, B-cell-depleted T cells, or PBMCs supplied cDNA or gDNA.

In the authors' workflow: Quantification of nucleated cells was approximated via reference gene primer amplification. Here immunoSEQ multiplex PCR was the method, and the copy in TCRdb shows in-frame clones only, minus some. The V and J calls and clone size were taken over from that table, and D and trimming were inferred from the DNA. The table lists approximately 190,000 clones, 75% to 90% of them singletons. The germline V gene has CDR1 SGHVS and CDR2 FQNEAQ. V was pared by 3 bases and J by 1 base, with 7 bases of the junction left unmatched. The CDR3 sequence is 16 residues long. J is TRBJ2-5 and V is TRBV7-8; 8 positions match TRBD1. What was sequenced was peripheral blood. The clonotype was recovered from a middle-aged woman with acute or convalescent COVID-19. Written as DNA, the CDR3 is TGTGCCAGCAGCTTTCGGACAGGGCCGCCCCAAGAGACCCAGTACTTC. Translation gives CASSFRTGPPQETQYF.